This T cell receptor beta chain was found in a study of cytomegalovirus exposure and HLA in healthy donors. The CDR3 covers 13 residues. Trimming removed 6 bases from V and 1 base from J, with 9 bases in between. CDR1 is MDHEN and CDR2 is SYDVKM in the germline V gene. In regard to this clone: This sample also contains other DNA sequences that code for the same CDR3.

The primer mix had 60 Vbeta and 13 Jbeta primers. Sequencing was performed with immunoSEQ multiplex PCR; in TCRdb, only in-frame clones are kept and a portion is missing. Of about 200,000 clones listed, about 88% were seen once; the top ten hold around 0.3%. The source material was PBMCs. The V and J genes are TRBV28 and TRBJ2-5; D ambiguous. This clonotype originated in a woman aged 25 to 39 in good health and CMV-seronegative. The CDR3 DNA reads as TGTGCCAGCAGCCCGGGTTCCCAAGAGACCCAGTACTTC. This gives the protein CASSPGSQETQYF.